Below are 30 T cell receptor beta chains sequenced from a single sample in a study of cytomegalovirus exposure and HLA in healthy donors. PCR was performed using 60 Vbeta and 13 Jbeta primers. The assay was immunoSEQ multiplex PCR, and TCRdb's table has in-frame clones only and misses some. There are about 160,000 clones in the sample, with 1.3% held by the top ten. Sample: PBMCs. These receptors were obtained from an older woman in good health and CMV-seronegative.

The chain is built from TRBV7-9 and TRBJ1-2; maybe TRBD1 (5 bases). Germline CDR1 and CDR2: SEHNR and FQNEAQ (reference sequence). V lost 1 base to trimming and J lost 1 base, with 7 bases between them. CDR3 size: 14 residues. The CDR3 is CASSLEGRNYGYTF. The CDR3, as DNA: TGTGCCAGCAGCTTAGAGGGGCGTAACTATGGCTACACCTTC.

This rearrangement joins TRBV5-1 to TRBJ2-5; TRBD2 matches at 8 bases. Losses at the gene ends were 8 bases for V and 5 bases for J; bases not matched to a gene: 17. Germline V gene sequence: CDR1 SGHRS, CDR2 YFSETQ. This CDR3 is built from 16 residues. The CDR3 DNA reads TGCGCCAGTGGTTCGGCATACGGGGGGGCGATGGAGACCCAGTACTTC. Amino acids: CASGSAYGGAMETQYF.

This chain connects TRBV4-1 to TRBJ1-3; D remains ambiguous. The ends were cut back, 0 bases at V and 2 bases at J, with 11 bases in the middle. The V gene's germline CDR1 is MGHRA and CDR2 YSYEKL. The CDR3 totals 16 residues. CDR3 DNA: TGCGCCAGCAGCCAAGATCGCGTCGTGACTGGAAACACCATATATTTT. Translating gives CASSQDRVVTGNTIYF.

The chain's CDR3 is CASRYTGTGNTIYF. Written as DNA, the CDR3 is TGTGCCAGCAGATATACAGGGACTGGAAACACCATATATTTT. This chain connects TRBV11-2 to TRBJ1-3; TRBD1 might be the D (6 bases). Trimming cost V 6 bases and J 2 bases, with 11 bases left between them. The CDR3 consists of 14 residues. Per germline, CDR1 SGHAT and CDR2 FQNNGV.

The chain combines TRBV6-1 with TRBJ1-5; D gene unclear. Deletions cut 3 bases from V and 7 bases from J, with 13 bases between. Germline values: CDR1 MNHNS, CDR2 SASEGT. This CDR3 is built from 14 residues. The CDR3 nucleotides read TGTGCCAGCAGTGACAGACCCGGGTGGCAGCCCCAGCATTTT. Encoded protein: CASSDRPGWQPQHF.

The CDR3 sequence: CASSLTGSGGPENEQFF. The CDR3 DNA sequence: TGCGCCAGCAGCTTAACCGGGAGCGGGGGACCCGAGAATGAGCAGTTCTTC. This chain connects TRBV5-1 to TRBJ2-1, with 8 bases fitting TRBD2. V was clipped by 2 bases and J by 7 bases; unmatched bases: 14. CDR1 and CDR2 from the germline V gene are SGHRS and YFSETQ. The CDR3 loop spans 17 amino acids.

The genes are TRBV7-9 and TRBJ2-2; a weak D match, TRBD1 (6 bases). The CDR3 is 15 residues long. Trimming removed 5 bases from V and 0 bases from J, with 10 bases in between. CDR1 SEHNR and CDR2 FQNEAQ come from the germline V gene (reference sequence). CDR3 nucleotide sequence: TGTGCCAGCAGCCTTGACAGGTCGAACACCGGGGAGCTGTTTTTT. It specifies CASSLDRSNTGELFF.

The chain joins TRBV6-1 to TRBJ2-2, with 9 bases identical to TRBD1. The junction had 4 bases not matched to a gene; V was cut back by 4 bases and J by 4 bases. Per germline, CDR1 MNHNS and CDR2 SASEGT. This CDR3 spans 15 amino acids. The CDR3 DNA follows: TGTGCCAGCAGTGGAGACAGGGGGTCCACCGGGGAGCTGTTTTTT. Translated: CASSGDRGSTGELFF.

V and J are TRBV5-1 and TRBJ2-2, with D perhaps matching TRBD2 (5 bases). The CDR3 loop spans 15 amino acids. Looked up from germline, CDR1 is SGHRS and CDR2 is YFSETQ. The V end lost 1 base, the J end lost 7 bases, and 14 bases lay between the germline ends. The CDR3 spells CASSLSGLGIGELFF. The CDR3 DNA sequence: TGCGCCAGCAGCTTGTCCGGACTCGGGATCGGGGAGCTGTTTTTT.

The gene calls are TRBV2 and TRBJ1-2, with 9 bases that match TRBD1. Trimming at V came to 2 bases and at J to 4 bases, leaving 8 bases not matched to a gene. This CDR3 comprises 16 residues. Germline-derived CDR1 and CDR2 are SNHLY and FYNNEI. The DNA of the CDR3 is TGTGCCAGCAGTGAAAGGGGGGGACAGGGTTTCTATGGCTACACCTTC. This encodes CASSERGGQGFYGYTF.

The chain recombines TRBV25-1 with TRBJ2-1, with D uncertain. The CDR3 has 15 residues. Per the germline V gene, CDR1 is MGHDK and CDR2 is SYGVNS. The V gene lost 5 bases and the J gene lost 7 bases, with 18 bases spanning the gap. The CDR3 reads CASSPNSPPFNEQFF. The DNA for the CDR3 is TGTGCCAGCAGTCCCAACAGTCCCCCCTTTAATGAGCAGTTCTTC. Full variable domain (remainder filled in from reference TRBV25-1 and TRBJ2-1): EADIYQTPRYLVIGTGKKITLECSQTMGHDKMYWYQQDPGMELHLIHYSYGVNSTEKGDLSSESTVSRIRTEHFPLTLESARPSHTSQYLCASSPNSPPFNEQFFGPGTRLTVL.

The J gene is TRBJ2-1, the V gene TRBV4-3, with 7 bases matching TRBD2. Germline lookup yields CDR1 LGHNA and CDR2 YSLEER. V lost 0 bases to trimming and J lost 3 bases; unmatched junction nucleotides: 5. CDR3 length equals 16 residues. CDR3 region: CASSQDYRGVYNEQFF. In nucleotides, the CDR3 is TGCGCCAGCAGCCAAGATTACCGGGGGGTCTACAATGAGCAGTTCTTC.

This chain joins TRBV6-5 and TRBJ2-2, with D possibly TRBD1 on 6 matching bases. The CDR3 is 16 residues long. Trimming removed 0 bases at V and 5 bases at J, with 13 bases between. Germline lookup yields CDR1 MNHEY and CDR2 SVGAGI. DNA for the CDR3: TGTGCCAGCAGTTACTCGTGGGGGCTTCGGACCGGGGAGCTGTTTTTT. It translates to CASSYSWGLRTGELFF.

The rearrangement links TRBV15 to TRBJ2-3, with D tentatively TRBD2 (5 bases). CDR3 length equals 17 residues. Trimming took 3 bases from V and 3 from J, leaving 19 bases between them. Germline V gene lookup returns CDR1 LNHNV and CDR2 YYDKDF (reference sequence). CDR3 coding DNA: TGTGCCACCAGCAGGCCCGAGGACTCAAAGTCGACAGATACGCAGTATTTT. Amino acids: CATSRPEDSKSTDTQYF.

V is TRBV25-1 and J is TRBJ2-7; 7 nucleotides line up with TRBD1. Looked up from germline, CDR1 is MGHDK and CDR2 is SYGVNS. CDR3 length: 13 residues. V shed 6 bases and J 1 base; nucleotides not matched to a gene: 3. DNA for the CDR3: TGTGCCAGCAGGACAGGGATTTCCTACGAGCAGTACTTC. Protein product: CASRTGISYEQYF.

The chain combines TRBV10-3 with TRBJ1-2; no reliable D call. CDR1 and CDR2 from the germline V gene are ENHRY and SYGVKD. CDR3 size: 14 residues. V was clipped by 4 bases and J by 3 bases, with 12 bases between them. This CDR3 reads CAISGGGDYYGYTF. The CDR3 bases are TGTGCCATCAGTGGAGGCGGCGATTACTATGGCTACACCTTC.

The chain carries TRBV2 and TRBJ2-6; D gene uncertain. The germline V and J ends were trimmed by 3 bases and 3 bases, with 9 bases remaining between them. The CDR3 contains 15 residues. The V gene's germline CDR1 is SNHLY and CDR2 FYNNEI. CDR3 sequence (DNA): TGTGCCAGCAGTGATAGAGGTTTTGGGGCCAACGTCCTGACTTTC. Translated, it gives CASSDRGFGANVLTF.

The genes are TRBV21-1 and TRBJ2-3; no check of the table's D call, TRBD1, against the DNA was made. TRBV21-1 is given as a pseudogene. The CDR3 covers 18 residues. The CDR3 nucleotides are TGTGCCAGCAGCAAAGGGGGACAGGGGCTCCCACACACAGATACGCAGTATTTT. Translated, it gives CASSKGGQGLPHTDTQYF.

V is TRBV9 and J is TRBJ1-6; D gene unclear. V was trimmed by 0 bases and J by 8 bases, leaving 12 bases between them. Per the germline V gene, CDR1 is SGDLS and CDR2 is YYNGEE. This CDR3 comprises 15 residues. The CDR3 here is CASSVDLSFDSPLHF. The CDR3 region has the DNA TGTGCCAGCAGCGTAGATCTCAGTTTCGATTCACCCCTCCACTTT.

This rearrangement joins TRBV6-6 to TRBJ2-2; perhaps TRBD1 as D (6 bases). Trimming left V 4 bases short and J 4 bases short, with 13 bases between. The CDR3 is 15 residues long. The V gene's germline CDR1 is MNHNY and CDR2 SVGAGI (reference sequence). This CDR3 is CASSSTGSGTGELFF. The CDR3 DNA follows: TGTGCCAGCAGTTCAACAGGGTCAGGCACCGGGGAGCTGTTTTTT.

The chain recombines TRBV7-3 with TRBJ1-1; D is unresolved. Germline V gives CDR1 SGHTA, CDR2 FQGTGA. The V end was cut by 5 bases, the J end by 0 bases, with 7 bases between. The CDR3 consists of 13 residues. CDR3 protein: CASSPEMNTEAFF. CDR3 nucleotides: TGTGCCAGCAGCCCAGAAATGAACACTGAAGCTTTCTTT. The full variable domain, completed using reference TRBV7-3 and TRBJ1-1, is GAGVSQTPSNKVTEKGKYVELRCDPISGHTALYWYRQSLGQGPEFLIYFQGTGAADDSGLPNDRFFAVRPEGSVSTLKIQRTERGDSAVYLCASSPEMNTEAFFGQGTRLTVV.

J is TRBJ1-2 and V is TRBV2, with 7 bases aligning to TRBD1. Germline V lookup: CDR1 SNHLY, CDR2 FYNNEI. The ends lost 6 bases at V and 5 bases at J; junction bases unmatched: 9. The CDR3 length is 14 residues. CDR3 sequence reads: CASRATGVRYGYTF. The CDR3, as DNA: TGTGCCAGCAGGGCTACAGGGGTACGGTATGGCTACACCTTC.

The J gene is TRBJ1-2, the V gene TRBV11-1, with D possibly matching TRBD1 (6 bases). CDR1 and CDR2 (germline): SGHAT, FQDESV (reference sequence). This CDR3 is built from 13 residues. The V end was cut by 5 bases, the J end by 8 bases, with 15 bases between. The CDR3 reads CASSLVTGVGYTF. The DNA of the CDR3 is TGTGCCAGCAGCCTCGTGACAGGAGTGGGCTACACCTTC.

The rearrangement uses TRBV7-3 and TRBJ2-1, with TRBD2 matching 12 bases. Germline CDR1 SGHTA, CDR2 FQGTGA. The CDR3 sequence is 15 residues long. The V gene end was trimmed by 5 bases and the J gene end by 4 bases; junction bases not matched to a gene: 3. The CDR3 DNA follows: TGTGCCAGCAGCGTACTAGCGGGGGGTTACAATGAGCAGTTCTTC. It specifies CASSVLAGGYNEQFF.

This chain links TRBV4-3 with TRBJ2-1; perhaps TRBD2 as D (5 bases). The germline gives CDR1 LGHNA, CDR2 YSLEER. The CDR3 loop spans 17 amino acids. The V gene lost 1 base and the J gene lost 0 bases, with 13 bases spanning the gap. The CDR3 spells CASSQGDGIPSYNEQFF. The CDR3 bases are TGCGCCAGCAGCCAAGGTGACGGGATTCCCTCCTACAATGAGCAGTTCTTC.

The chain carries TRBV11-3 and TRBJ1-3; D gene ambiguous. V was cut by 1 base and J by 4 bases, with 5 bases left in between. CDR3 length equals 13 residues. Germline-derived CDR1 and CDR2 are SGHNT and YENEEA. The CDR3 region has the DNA TGTGCCAGCAGCTTAGTCACAGGAAACACCATATATTTT. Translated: CASSLVTGNTIYF.

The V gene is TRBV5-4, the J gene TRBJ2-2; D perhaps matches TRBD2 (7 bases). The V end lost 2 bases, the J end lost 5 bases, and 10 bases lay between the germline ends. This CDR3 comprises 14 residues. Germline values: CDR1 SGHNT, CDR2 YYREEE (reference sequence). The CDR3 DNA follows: TGTGCCAGCAGCTTTGGGGGGGCAACCGGGGAGCTGTTTTTT. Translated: CASSFGGATGELFF.

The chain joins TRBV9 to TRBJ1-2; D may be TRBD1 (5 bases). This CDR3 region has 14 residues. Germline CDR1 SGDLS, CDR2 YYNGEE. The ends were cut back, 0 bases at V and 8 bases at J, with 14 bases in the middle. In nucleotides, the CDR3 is TGTGCCAGCAGCGTAGCTTTTAGGGGAGGAGGCTACACCTTC. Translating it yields CASSVAFRGGGYTF.

CDR3 sequence reads: CASSSGGWSYEQYF. The CDR3 DNA reads as TGTGCCAGCAGTTCTGGAGGATGGTCCTACGAGCAGTACTTC. The rearrangement uses TRBV6-5 and TRBJ2-7, with a possible D match to TRBD2 (5 bases). This CDR3 is 14 amino acids long. V lost 4 bases, J lost 1 base, and 11 bases lay in between. The germline gives CDR1 MNHEY, CDR2 SVGAGI.

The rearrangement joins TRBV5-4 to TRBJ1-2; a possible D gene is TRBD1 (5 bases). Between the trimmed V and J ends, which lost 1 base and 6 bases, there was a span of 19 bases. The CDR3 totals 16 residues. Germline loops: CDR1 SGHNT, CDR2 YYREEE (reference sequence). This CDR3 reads CASSLWSGHGFDGYTF. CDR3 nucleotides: TGTGCCAGCAGCTTGTGGTCAGGGCACGGGTTCGATGGCTACACCTTC.